These T cell receptor beta chains were read from a single sample in a study of blood T cell repertoires in COVID-19. Measured with immunoSEQ multiplex PCR; TCRdb has only the in-frame clones, and not every one. This sample has about 240,000 clones; 80% to 90% occur once, and the top ten carry about 4%. The sequencing sample was made of peripheral blood. The receptor source for this set is a man aged 50 to 59 with acute or convalescent COVID-19. Both conserved end residues are part of each CDR3. The D gene is left open where the match is weak.

TRBJ2-7 TRBD1 TRBV9 CASSEEPGQGFYEQYF
TRBJ1-6 NA TRBV2 CASSLRGSYNSPLHF
TRBJ1-3 NA TRBV9 CASSARNTGGNTIYF
TRBJ1-6 TRBD1 TRBV6-5 CASRPAGQGNSPLHF
TRBJ2-3 TRBD2 TRBV30 CAWLGDPGAGVETDTQYF
TRBJ1-2 NA TRBV6-5 CASTPSRAARGGYTF
TRBJ1-1 NA TRBV5-8 CASSLVLGRGNTEAFF
TRBJ2-1 TRBD2 TRBV10-2 CASKLGASGRENEQFF
TRBJ2-3 TRBD1 TRBV4-1 CASSGRGLAADTQYF
TRBJ2-6 TRBD1 TRBV9 CASSESGGSGSGANVLTF
TRBJ2-1 NA TRBV6-4 CASSDSRSGAPQYEQFF
TRBJ1-1 NA TRBV6-1 CASSERTEAFF
TRBJ2-7 NA TRBV18 CASSPGLYYEQYF
TRBJ1-2 NA TRBV11-2 CASSPRGYRDKWGYTF
TRBJ1-3 NA TRBV3-1/TRBV3-2 CASSQGSRNTIYF
TRBJ1-5 NA TRBV2 CASSEGGTQGQPQHF
TRBJ2-1 NA TRBV13 CASSFPGDNEQFF
TRBJ2-7 TRBD1 TRBV6-6 CASSRLLAGTGREQYF
TRBJ2-1 TRBD1 TRBV7-2 CASSPGQGEQGEQFF
TRBJ2-1 TRBD1 TRBV6-1 CASSDGDSSYNEQFF
TRBJ1-6 NA TRBV9 CASSATVYNSPLHF
TRBJ2-3 TRBD2 TRBV24-1 CATSELGGGTGTDTQYF
TRBJ2-7 TRBD1 TRBV11-3 CASSLGGQGDEQYF
TRBJ2-7 TRBD1 TRBV11-2 CASSLSLGQSGVGEQYF
TRBJ2-5 TRBD2 TRBV5-4 CASSLNSGGALETQYF